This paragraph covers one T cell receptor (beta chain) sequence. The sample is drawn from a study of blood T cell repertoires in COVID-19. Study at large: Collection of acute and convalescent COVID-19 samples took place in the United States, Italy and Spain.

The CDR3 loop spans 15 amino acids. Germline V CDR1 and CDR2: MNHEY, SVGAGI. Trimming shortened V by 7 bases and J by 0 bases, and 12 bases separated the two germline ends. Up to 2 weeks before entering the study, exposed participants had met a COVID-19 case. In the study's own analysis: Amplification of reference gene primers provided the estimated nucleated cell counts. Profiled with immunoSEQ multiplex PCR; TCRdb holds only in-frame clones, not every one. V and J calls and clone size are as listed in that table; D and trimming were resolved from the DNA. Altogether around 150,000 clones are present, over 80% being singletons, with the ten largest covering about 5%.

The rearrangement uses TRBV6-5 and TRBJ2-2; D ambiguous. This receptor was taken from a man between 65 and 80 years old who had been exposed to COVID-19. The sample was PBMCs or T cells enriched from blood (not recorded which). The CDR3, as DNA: TGTGCCAGCACCGAGGCACGGACGAACACCGGGGAGCTGTTTTTT. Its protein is CASTEARTNTGELFF.